Listed below are T cell receptor beta chains from one sample, sequenced in a study of T cells in Graves' hyperthyroidism and ophthalmopathy. Each CDR3 protein is one row after TCRdb ran MiXCR on the multiplex PCR reads. This table holds around 660,000 distinct CDR3 sequences, 45% found once. Sequencing was done on a sample of peripheral blood or thyroid tissue (not recorded which). These receptors originate from an adult man with Graves' disease, either hyperthyroidism or ophthalmopathy (not recorded which). CDR3s include the opening cysteine and the closing phenylalanine or tryptophan. Each record gives: D gene, clone size, J gene, V gene, CDR3 DNA, CDR3 protein. The D gene is left open where the match is weak. The size of a clone is reported for some rows only, either as once, few or many, or as a class for expanded clones.

TRBD1	many	TRBJ1-4	TRBV7-9	TGTGCCAGCAGCGTAACAGGGGTTGAAAAACTGTTTTTT	CASSVTGVEKLFF
-	once	TRBJ1-6	TRBV12-3/TRBV12-4	TGTGCCAGCGACAGGAGCTCCTATAATTCACCCCTCCACTTT	CASDRSSYNSPLHF
-	-	TRBJ2-7	TRBV5-1	TGCGCCAGCAGCTTGGTCGAGGGCCCCTTTACCTACGAGCAGTACTTC	CASSLVEGPFTYEQYF
TRBD1	many	TRBJ1-2	TRBV29-1	TGCAGCGTTGTCGGCAGCGTGACAGGGGGCCTTGTTGGCTATGGCTACACCTTC	CSVVGSVTGGLVGYGYTF
-	once	TRBJ1-5	TRBV9	TGTGCCAGCAGTTTACGTGTGGGGGATAGCAATCAGCCCCAGCATTTT	CASSLRVGDSNQPQHF
TRBD1	many	TRBJ1-3	TRBV29-1	TGCAGCGTTGAGGTCCCGGGACAGGGACTCACTGGAAACACCATATATTTT	CSVEVPGQGLTGNTIYF
TRBD1	-	TRBJ2-7	TRBV12-3/TRBV12-4	TGTGCCAGCAGCGTAGCTTACAGGGGGAGCGAGCAGTACTTC	CASSVAYRGSEQYF
-	few	TRBJ1-4	TRBV20-1	TGCAGTGCTAGGGGAGAATTGGGGACTGCAACTAATGAAAAACTGTTTTTT	CSARGELGTATNEKLFF
-	few	TRBJ1-6	TRBV7-9	TGTGCCAGCAGCTTAGCCCAGGAGTATAATTCACCCCTCCACTTT	CASSLAQEYNSPLHF
-	-	TRBJ2-7	TRBV10-3	TGTGCCGTCAGCAACACCGGGACTCAGAGCTCCTACGAGCAGTACTTC	CAVSNTGTQSSYEQYF
-	many	TRBJ2-6	TRBV7-3	TGTGCCAGCAGCCCAAGTCACTCTGGGGCCAACGTCCTGACTTTC	CASSPSHSGANVLTF
TRBD1	-	TRBJ1-6	TRBV29-1	TGCAGCGTTGTGACAGGGTGGAGTTCCTATAATTCACCCCTCCACTTT	CSVVTGWSSYNSPLHF
-	-	TRBJ1-4	TRBV2	TGTGCCAGCAGGGGCGTAGCGGGTGGAAAACTGTTTTTT	CASRGVAGGKLFF
-	few	TRBJ1-1	TRBV6-5	TGTGCCAGCAGTTTGTCCGGCCCGTATACTGAAGCTTTCTTT	CASSLSGPYTEAFF
-	many	TRBJ1-3	TRBV5-1	TGCGCCAGCAGCTTGGTATCGAGCTCTGGAAACACCATATATTTT	CASSLVSSSGNTIYF
-	-	TRBJ1-5	TRBV2	TGTGCCAGCAGGGGGCTAGGACGCAATCAGCCCCAGCATTTT	CASRGLGRNQPQHF
-	-	TRBJ1-2	TRBV2	TGTGCCAGCACTCAGGGACCTAACTATGGCTACACCTTC	CASTQGPNYGYTF
-	few	TRBJ2-2	TRBV7-9	TGTGCCAGCAGCTTGAGGTCGTTGCGTCCCGGGGAGCTGTTTTTT	CASSLRSLRPGELFF
TRBD1	-	TRBJ1-5	TRBV7-9	TGTGCCAGCAGCTTCCGGGACAGGGGGGTGCAGCATTTT	CASSFRDRGVQHF
-	many	TRBJ1-2	TRBV2	TGTGCCAGCAGACAGGGTTGGGCGGATGGCTACACCTTC	CASRQGWADGYTF
-	-	TRBJ2-7	TRBV10-3	TGTGCCAGCAGTGAACGGGAAGGGATCGACGAGCAGTACTTC	CASSEREGIDEQYF
-	few	TRBJ1-2	TRBV10-2	TGCGCCAGCAGTGAGGACACGAACTATGGCTACACCTTC	CASSEDTNYGYTF
TRBD2	many	TRBJ2-2	TRBV7-9	TGCGCCAGCAGCCAAGGACTAGCGGGAGTTCACACCGGGGAGCTGTTTTTT	CASSQGLAGVHTGELFF
TRBD1	-	TRBJ1-5	TRBV29-1	TGCAGCGAGACAGGGGGCAATCAGCCCCAGCATTTT	CSETGGNQPQHF
TRBD1	-	TRBJ2-5	TRBV6-1	TGTGCCATCAGTGAATCCGGGACAGGCCAAGAGACCCAGTACTTC	CAISESGTGQETQYF
TRBD1	-	TRBJ2-7	TRBV15	TGTGCCACCAGCACCGGGACAGGGGCAGCGGAGCAGTACTTC	CATSTGTGAAEQYF
-	-	TRBJ2-5	TRBV27	TGTGCCAGCAGCCTAGGATGGGGGAGAGAGACCCAGTACTTC	CASSLGWGRETQYF
-	many	TRBJ1-3	TRBV7-9	TGTGCCAGCAGCCCTATCCCCTTCTCTGGAAACACCATATATTTT	CASSPIPFSGNTIYF
-	-	TRBJ1-5	TRBV29-1	TGCAGCGTTCTTATTGGGGCGGCAGGATATAGCAATCAGCCCCAGCATTTT	CSVLIGAAGYSNQPQHF
-	few	TRBJ1-6	TRBV20-1	TGCAGTGCTAGAGGGATCGGAGGAGGCATATCACCCCTCCACTTT	CSARGIGGGISPLHF
-	few	TRBJ1-2	TRBV20-1	TGCAGTGCTAGTGCGGTCTTGGGAGACTATGGCTACACCTTC	CSASAVLGDYGYTF
-	many	TRBJ2-5	TRBV7-9	TGTGCCAGCAGACCCGGCGGGGAGTACCAAGAGACCCAGTACTTC	CASRPGGEYQETQYF
-	few	TRBJ1-5	TRBV20-1	TGCAGTGCTAGAGAGGGATTCAATAGCAATCAGCCCCAGCATTTT	CSAREGFNSNQPQHF
-	-	TRBJ1-3	TRBV5-1	TGCGCCAGCAGCTTGAACGAGGGGTATGAGTACACCATATATTTT	CASSLNEGYEYTIYF
TRBD1	many	TRBJ1-6	TRBV15	TGTGCCACCAGCAGAGATGGCGGGACAGGGGTTTATTCACCCCTCCACTTT	CATSRDGGTGVYSPLHF
-	-	TRBJ2-7	TRBV7-3	TGTGCCAGCAGCCAACGAGGGGGTCCCTTCTCCTACGAGCAGTACTTC	CASSQRGGPFSYEQYF
-	-	TRBJ1-6	TRBV29-1	TGCAGCTTGGCGGGGGCTGGGTCACCCCTCCACTTT	CSLAGAGSPLHF
-	-	TRBJ2-3	TRBV7-6	TGTGCCAGCAGCTCCACCTCCGGGCTAGGCACAGATACGCAGTATTTT	CASSSTSGLGTDTQYF
-	few	TRBJ1-1	TRBV29-1	TGCAGCGCCCAACTTAAGGGGGATTTTGAAGCTTTCTTT	CSAQLKGDFEAFF
TRBD1	-	TRBJ1-5	TRBV2	TGTGCCAGCAGTGAGACAGGGACAGAAAAGCATTTT	CASSETGTEKHF
-	many	TRBJ1-6	TRBV12-3/TRBV12-4	TGTGCCAGCAGTTTGGGAGGGAATTATTCACCCCTCCACTTT	CASSLGGNYSPLHF
TRBD1	-	TRBJ2-7	TRBV10-2	TGCGCCAGCAGTGATCCGAACTCGGGACAGGGCCCGGCCTACGAGCAGTACTTC	CASSDPNSGQGPAYEQYF
-	-	TRBJ2-2	TRBV24-1	TGTGCCACCAGTGGATCCGGGGAGCTGTTTTTT	CATSGSGELFF
TRBD1	many	TRBJ1-2	TRBV25-1	TGTGCCAGCAGTGACCCCACAAGGACAGGGGGGATGTATGGCTACACCTTC	CASSDPTRTGGMYGYTF
-	-	TRBJ2-7	TRBV7-4	TGTGCCAGCAGCTTTGAGGGAGGGGGGGACTACGAGCAGTACTTC	CASSFEGGGDYEQYF
-	-	TRBJ1-1	TRBV19	TGTGCCAGTAGTATTCTGGGGGCAGGCACTGAAGCTTTCTTT	CASSILGAGTEAFF
-	many	TRBJ2-7	TRBV2	TGTGCCAGCCCTGGACTCCGGTCCTACGAGCAGTACTTC	CASPGLRSYEQYF
-	-	TRBJ2-3	TRBV29-1	TGCAGCGTTCAGACTAGTGGCGCAGATACGCAGTATTTT	CSVQTSGADTQYF
TRBD1	few	TRBJ1-1	TRBV5-6	TGTGCCAGCAGCTTAGACAGGGCTATGAACACTGAAGCTTTCTTT	CASSLDRAMNTEAFF
-	once	TRBJ1-2	TRBV7-9	TGTGCCAGCAGCGTTCTGGGCGGGAGCTATGGCTACACCTTC	CASSVLGGSYGYTF
TRBD1	-	TRBJ2-2	TRBV7-2	TGTGCCAGCAGAACCGCCGGGACAGGGCCTTCTACCGGGGAGCTGTTTTTT	CASRTAGTGPSTGELFF
-	-	TRBJ2-5	TRBV2	TGTGCCAGCAGCCAATCCCTAGCGAGCTCCTACAATGAGCAGTACTTC	CASSQSLASSYNEQYF
TRBD1	-	TRBJ1-2	TRBV15	TGTGCCACCAGCAGCGGACAGGGTAGCTATGGCTACACCTTC	CATSSGQGSYGYTF
-	-	TRBJ1-2	TRBV20-1	TGCAGTGCTAGCAATAGCTATGGCTACACCTTC	CSASNSYGYTF
TRBD2	-	TRBJ2-7	TRBV10-3	TGTGCCATCAGTGACGCGGGACTAGCGAGCTCCTACGAGCAGTACTTC	CAISDAGLASSYEQYF
-	many	TRBJ2-5	TRBV7-9	TGTGCCAGCAGCTTAGGTGGTGCAGGAGAGACCCAGTACTTC	CASSLGGAGETQYF
-	many	TRBJ2-5	TRBV7-2	TGTGCCAGCAGCGCCGGGATCGGGGAGACCCAGTACTTC	CASSAGIGETQYF